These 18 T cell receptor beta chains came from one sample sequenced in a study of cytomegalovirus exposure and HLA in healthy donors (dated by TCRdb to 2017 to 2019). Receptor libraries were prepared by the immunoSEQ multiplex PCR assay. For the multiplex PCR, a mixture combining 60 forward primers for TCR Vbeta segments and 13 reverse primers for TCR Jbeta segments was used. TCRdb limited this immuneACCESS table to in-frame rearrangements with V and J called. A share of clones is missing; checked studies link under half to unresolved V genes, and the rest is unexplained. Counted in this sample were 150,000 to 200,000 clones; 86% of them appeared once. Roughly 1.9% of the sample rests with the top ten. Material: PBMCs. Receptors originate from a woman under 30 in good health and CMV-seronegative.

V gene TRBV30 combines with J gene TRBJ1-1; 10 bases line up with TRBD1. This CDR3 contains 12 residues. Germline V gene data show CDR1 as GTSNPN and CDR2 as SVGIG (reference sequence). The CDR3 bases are TGTGCTCGGACAGGGGGAGGCACTGAAGCTTTCTTT. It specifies CARTGGGTEAFF. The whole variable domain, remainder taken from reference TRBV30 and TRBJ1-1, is SQTIHQWPATLVQPVGSPLSLECTVEGTSNPNLYWYRQAAGRGLQLLFYSVGIGQISSEVPQNLSASRPQDRQFILSSKKLLLSDSGFYLCARTGGGTEAFFGQGTRLTVV.

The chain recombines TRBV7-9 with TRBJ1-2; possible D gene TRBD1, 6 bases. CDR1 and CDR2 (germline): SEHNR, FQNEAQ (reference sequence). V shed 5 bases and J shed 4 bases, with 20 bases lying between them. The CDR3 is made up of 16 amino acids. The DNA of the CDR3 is TGTGCCAGCAGCCACACAGGGACGGGTGATGGCTATGGCTACACCTTC. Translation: CASSHTGTGDGYGYTF.

CDR3 residues: CASSWVDSREKLFF. The CDR3 nucleotides are TGTGCCAGCAGTTGGGTGGACAGTCGGGAAAAACTGTTTTTT. The chain uses TRBV28 and TRBJ1-4; weak D call: TRBD1 (6 bases). Trimming shortened V by 4 bases and J by 8 bases, and 14 bases separated the two germline ends. The CDR3 covers 14 residues. CDR1 and CDR2 from the germline V gene are MDHEN and SYDVKM.

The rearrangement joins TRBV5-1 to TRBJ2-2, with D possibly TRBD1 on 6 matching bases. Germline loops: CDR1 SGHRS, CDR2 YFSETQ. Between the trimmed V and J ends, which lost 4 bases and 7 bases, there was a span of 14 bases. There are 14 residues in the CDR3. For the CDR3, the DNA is TGCGCCAGCAGCGAACAGGGATGGGACGGGGAGCTGTTTTTT. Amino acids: CASSEQGWDGELFF.

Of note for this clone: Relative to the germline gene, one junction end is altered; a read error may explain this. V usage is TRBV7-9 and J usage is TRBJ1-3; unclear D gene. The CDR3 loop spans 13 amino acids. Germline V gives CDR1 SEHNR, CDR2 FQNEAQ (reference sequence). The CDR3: CSSSPGSGNTIYF. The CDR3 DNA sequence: TGTTCCAGCAGCCCAGGCTCTGGAAACACCATATATTTT.

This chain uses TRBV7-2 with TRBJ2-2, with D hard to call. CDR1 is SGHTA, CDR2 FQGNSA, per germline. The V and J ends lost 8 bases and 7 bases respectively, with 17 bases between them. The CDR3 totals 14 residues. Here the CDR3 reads CASRSPPIGGELFF. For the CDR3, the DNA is TGTGCCAGCCGTTCCCCCCCGATCGGCGGGGAGCTGTTTTTT.

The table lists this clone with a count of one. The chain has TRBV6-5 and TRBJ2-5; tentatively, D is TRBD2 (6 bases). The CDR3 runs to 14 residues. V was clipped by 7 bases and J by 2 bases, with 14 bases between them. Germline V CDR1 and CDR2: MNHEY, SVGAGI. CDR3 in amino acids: CASTLSGPQETQYF. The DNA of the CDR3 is TGTGCCAGCACCCTTAGCGGACCACAAGAGACCCAGTACTTC.

DNA of the CDR3: TGTGCCAGCAGCCCGCTGGGACAGGGGACCGGGGAGCTGTTTTTT. Its protein product is CASSPLGQGTGELFF. The rearrangement uses TRBV9 and TRBJ2-2; 10 bases align to TRBD1. Trimming removed 4 bases from V and 5 bases from J; junction bases left unmatched: 5. Germline CDR1 SGDLS, CDR2 YYNGEE. The CDR3 length is 15 residues. The full variable domain, with the rest looked up from reference TRBV9 and TRBJ2-2, is DSGVTQTPKHLITATGQRVTLRCSPRSGDLSVYWYQQSLDQGLQFLIQYYNGEERAKGNILERFSAQQFPDLHSELNLSSLELGDSALYFCASSPLGQGTGELFFGEGSRLTVL.

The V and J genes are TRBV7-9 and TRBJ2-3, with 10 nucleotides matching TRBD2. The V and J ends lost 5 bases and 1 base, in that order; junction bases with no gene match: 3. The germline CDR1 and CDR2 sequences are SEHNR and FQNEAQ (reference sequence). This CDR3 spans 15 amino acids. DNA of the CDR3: TGTGCCAGCAGCCCTCTAGCGGGGGGCACAGATACGCAGTATTTT. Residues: CASSPLAGGTDTQYF.

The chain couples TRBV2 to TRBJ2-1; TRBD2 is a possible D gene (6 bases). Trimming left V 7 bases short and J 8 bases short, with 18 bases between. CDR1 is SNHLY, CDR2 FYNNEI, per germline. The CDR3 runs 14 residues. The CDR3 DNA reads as TGTGCCAGCAAAGGGGCTGGCGGGGATCATGAGCAGTTCTTC. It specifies CASKGAGGDHEQFF.

The DNA of the CDR3 is TGTGCCATCAGTGAGGGGAGGACACTCTCCAACGCTGGCTACACCTTC. Translating it yields CAISEGRTLSNAGYTF. This chain connects TRBV10-3 to TRBJ1-2, with a weak D call TRBD1 (5 bases). The CDR3 spans 16 residues. Germline V gene data show CDR1 as ENHRY and CDR2 as SYGVKD. Trimming took off 2 bases at V and 7 bases at J, with 20 bases between the two ends.

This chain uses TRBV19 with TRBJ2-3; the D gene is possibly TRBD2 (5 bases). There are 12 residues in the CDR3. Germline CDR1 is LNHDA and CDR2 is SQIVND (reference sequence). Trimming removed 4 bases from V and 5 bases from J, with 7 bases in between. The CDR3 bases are TGTGCCAGTAGTACGGGGAGAGATACGCAGTATTTT. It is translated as CASSTGRDTQYF.

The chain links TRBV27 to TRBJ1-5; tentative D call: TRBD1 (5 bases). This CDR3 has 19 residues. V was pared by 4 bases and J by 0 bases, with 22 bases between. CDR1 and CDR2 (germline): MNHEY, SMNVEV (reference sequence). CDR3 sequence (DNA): TGTGCCAGCAGTTCAACCCGCCAAGGGGTGGCGAATAGCAATCAGCCCCAGCATTTT. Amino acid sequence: CASSSTRQGVANSNQPQHF.

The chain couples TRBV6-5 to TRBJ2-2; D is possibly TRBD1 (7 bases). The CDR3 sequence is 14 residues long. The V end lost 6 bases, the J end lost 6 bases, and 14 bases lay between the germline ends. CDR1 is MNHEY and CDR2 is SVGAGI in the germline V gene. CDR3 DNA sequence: TGTGCCAGCAGGACCGACAGGGAGGCCGGGGAGCTGTTTTTT. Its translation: CASRTDREAGELFF.

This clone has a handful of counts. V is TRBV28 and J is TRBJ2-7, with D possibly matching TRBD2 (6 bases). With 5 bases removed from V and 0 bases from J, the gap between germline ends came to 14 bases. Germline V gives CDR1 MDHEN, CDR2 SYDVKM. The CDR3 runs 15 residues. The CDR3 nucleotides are TGTGCCAGCAGTGGAGGGACTGCAAGCTCCTACGAGCAGTACTTC. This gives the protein CASSGGTASSYEQYF.

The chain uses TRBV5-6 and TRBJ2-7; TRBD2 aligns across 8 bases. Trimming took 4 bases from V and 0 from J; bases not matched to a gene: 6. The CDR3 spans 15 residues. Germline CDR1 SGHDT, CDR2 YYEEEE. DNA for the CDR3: TGTGCCAGCAGCCAACAGAGCGGGAGCTCCTACGAGCAGTACTTC. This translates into CASSQQSGSSYEQYF.

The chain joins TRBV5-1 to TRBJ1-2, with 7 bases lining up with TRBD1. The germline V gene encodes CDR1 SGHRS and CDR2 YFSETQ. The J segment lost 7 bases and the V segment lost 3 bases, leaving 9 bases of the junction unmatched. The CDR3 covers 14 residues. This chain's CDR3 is CASSWGDREAGYTF. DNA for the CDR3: TGCGCCAGCAGCTGGGGTGACAGGGAAGCTGGCTACACCTTC. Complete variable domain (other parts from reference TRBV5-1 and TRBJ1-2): KAGVTQTPRYLIKTRGQQVTLSCSPISGHRSVSWYQQTPGQGLQFLFEYFSETQRNKGNFPGRFSGRQFSNSRSEMNVSTLELGDSALYLCASSWGDREAGYTFGSGTRLTVV.

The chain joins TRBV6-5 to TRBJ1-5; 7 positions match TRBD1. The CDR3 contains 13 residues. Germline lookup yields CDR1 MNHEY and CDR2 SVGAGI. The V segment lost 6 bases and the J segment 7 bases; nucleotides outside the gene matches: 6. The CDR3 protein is CASSNYRGQPQHF. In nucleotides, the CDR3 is TGTGCCAGCAGCAATTACAGGGGCCAGCCCCAGCATTTT.